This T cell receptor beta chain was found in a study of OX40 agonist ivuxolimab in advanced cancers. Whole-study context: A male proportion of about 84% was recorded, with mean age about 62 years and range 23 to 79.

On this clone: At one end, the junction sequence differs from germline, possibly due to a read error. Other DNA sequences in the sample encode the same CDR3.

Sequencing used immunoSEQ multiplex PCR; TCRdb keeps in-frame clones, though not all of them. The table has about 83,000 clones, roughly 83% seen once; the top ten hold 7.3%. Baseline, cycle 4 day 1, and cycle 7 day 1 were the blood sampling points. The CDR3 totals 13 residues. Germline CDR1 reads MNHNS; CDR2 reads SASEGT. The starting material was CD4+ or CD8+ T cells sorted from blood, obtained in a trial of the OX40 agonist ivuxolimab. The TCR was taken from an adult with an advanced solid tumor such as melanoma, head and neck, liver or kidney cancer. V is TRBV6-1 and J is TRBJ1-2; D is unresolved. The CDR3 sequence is CASSPSGEYGYTF. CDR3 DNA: TGCGCCAGCAGTCCAAGTGGGGAATATGGCTACACCTTC.